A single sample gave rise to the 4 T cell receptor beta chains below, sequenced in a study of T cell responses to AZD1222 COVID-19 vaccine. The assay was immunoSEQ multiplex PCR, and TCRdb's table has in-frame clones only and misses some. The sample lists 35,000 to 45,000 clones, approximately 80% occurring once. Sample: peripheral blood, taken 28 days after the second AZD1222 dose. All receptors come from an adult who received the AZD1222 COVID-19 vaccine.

CDR3 region: CASSSRGPTILWGTDTQYF. The DNA for the CDR3 is TGTGCCAGCAGCTCCCGAGGCCCCACCATATTATGGGGCACAGATACGCAGTATTTT. The chain has TRBV11-2 and TRBJ2-3; no reliable D call. Germline CDR1 is SGHAT and CDR2 is FQNNGV. The length of the CDR3 is 19 residues. V lost 4 bases to trimming and J lost 1 base, with 24 bases between them.

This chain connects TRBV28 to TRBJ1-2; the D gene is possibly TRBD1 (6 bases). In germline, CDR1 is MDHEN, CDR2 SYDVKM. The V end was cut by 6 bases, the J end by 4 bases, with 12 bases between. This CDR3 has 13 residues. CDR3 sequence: CASRGGGSYGYTF. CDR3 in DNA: TGTGCCAGCAGGGGAGGGGGGAGCTATGGCTACACCTTC.

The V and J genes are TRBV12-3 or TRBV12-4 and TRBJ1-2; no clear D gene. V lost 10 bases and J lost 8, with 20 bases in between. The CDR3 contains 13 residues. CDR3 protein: CATRREESKGYTF. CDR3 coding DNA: TGTGCCACCCGTCGGGAGGAGTCCAAAGGCTACACCTTC.

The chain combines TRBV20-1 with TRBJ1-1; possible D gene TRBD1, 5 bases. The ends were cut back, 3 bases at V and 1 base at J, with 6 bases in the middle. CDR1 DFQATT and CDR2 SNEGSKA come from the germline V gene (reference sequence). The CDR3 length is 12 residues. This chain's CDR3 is CSASGTNTEAFF. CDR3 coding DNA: TGCAGTGCTAGTGGGACGAACACTGAAGCTTTCTTT.